This T cell receptor beta chain stems from a study of PD-1 blockade in classical Hodgkin lymphoma. Regarding the study as a whole: The CD4+ diversity rise by C4D1 was clearest in complete responders. Nothing has yet pinned down what causes the repertoire differences, possibly disease activity or prior therapy.

In regard to this clone: What it binds is unknown.

There are 15 residues in the CDR3. V lost 5 bases, J lost 2 bases, and 15 bases lay in between. Germline CDR1 is MDHEN and CDR2 is SYDVKM. Autologous stem cell transplantation was followed by relapse in every patient, and brentuximab vedotin exposure varied. Assay used: immunoSEQ multiplex PCR; TCRdb lists only in-frame clones, some missing. The sample records roughly 140,000 clones, around 84% being singletons. The receptor was isolated from a human donor with classical Hodgkin lymphoma. The chain employs TRBV28 and TRBJ1-2, with D possibly TRBD1 on 5 matching bases. Specimen: peripheral blood mononuclear cells (PBMCs), collected before the second cycle of nivolumab. The CDR3 DNA sequence: TGTGCCAGCAGTCCTTCGGGGCATGGGAACTATGGCTACACCTTC. Residues: CASSPSGHGNYGYTF.